Listed below are T cell receptor beta chains from one sample, sequenced in a study of blood T cell repertoires in COVID-19. Some clones are missing from TCRdb's copy, which holds only in-frame ones; the method was immunoSEQ multiplex PCR. This sample yields about 100,000 clones, of which 90% to 95% are seen a single time; over 2% belongs to the top ten. Sequencing input: peripheral blood. The receptors were sampled from a man aged 45 to 65 with active COVID-19. CDR3s include the opening cysteine and the closing phenylalanine or tryptophan. The D gene is left open where the match is weak. Part of the rows lack a size; the others show once, few, many or a class for expanded clones.

V	size	J	D	CDR3	DNA
TRBV10-3	few	TRBJ1-2	.	CAIRSREGANYGYTF	TGTGCCATCCGTTCTCGGGAGGGAGCTAACTATGGCTACACCTTC
TRBV5-1	.	TRBJ1-6	.	CASSLGSGNSPLHF	TGCGCCAGCAGCTTGGGGTCGGGGAATTCACCCCTCCACTTT
TRBV9	few	TRBJ2-2	TRBD2	CASSPRSGRDTGELFF	TGTGCCAGCAGCCCTCGTTCAGGGAGGGACACCGGGGAGCTGTTTTTT
TRBV18	.	TRBJ1-1	.	CASSPQGSWGMNTEAFF	TGTGCCAGCTCACCCCAAGGCTCCTGGGGCATGAACACTGAAGCTTTCTTT
TRBV7-9	few	TRBJ1-1	.	CASSLDPVMGAGEAFF	TGTGCCAGCAGCTTAGATCCGGTGATGGGGGCAGGAGAAGCTTTCTTT
TRBV5-1	.	TRBJ1-2	.	CASRPDSYGYTF	TGCGCCAGCAGACCGGACAGCTATGGCTACACCTTC
TRBV18	.	TRBJ1-6	.	CASSPLGADSPLHF	TGTGCCAGCTCACCATTGGGGGCGGATTCACCCCTCCACTTT
TRBV6-5	.	TRBJ1-4	.	CASRIQGSYEKLFF	TGTGCCAGCAGGATACAGGGATCGTATGAAAAACTGTTTTTT
TRBV2	.	TRBJ2-4	.	CASSEQGTSAKNIQYF	TGTGCCAGCAGTGAACAGGGAACTAGCGCCAAAAACATTCAGTACTTC
TRBV20-1	.	TRBJ2-1	.	CSASSDFSYNEQFF	TGCAGTGCTAGTTCGGACTTCTCCTACAATGAGCAGTTCTTC
TRBV18	once	TRBJ1-5	.	CASSPGGGSNQPQHF	TGTGCCAGCTCACCGGGGGGGGGAAGCAATCAGCCCCAGCATTTT
TRBV12-5	.	TRBJ2-2	.	CASGRARYTGELFF	TGTGCTAGTGGCCGAGCTAGGTACACCGGGGAGCTGTTTTTT
TRBV10-3	.	TRBJ1-2	TRBD1	CAISSTGDYGYTF	TGTGCCATCAGCTCGACAGGGGACTATGGCTACACCTTC
TRBV6-5	.	TRBJ1-1	.	CASSSQAALEAFF	TGTGCCAGCAGTAGCCAGGCCGCCCTTGAAGCTTTCTTT
TRBV2	.	TRBJ1-5	.	CASSLGTSRNQPQHF	TGTGCCAGCTCTTTGGGGACAAGCAGGAATCAGCCCCAGCATTTT
TRBV21-1	.	TRBJ2-1	.	CASSFRTEGSSYNEQFF	TGTGCCAGCAGCTTTCGGACAGAGGGAAGCTCCTACAATGAGCAGTTCTTC
TRBV10-3	.	TRBJ1-1	.	CAISGGGSNTEAFF	TGTGCCATCAGTGGGGGCGGTTCCAACACTGAAGCTTTCTTT
TRBV6-5	.	TRBJ2-1	TRBD2	CASSRTSGRYNEQFF	TGTGCCAGCAGCCGGACTAGCGGGAGGTACAATGAGCAGTTCTTC
TRBV4-1	.	TRBJ2-1	.	CASSQIVRSRSNEQFF	TGCGCCAGCAGCCAAATTGTCCGGAGTCGGTCCAATGAGCAGTTCTTC
TRBV11-2	.	TRBJ1-1	.	CASSWGRANTEAFF	TGTGCCAGCAGCTGGGGCAGGGCGAACACTGAAGCTTTCTTT
TRBV3-1/TRBV3-2	.	TRBJ2-1	TRBD2	CASSLSSGSRNEQFF	TGTGCCAGCAGCCTGTCTAGCGGGAGTAGAAATGAGCAGTTCTTC
TRBV3-1/TRBV3-2	.	TRBJ1-2	.	CASSQRGSGGYTF	TGTGCCAGCAGCCAAAGGGGTTCTGGTGGCTACACCTTC
TRBV10-3	.	TRBJ2-1	TRBD2	CAISESGGRVAGEWEQFF	TGTGCCATCAGTGAGTCTGGGGGTCGGGTAGCGGGAGAATGGGAGCAGTTCTTC
TRBV6-2/TRBV6-3	.	TRBJ2-5	TRBD2	CASSYPTTSGGTLQETQYF	TGTGCCAGCAGTTACCCTACGACTAGCGGGGGAACCCTCCAAGAGACCCAGTACTTC
TRBV3-1/TRBV3-2	.	TRBJ1-1	.	CASSKGASVNTEAFF	TGTGCCAGCAGCAAAGGCGCCAGCGTGAACACTGAAGCTTTCTTT
TRBV4-1	.	TRBJ1-2	TRBD1	CASSHRGQGVYGYTF	TGCGCCAGCAGCCACCGAGGACAGGGGGTCTATGGCTACACCTTC
TRBV5-5	once	TRBJ2-5	TRBD2	CASSLASGKETQYF	TGTGCCAGCAGCTTGGCTAGCGGAAAAGAGACCCAGTACTTC
TRBV5-1	.	TRBJ2-7	TRBD1	CASSLQGSIEQYF	TGCGCCAGCAGCTTACAGGGGTCGATAGAGCAGTACTTC
TRBV27	.	TRBJ2-1	TRBD2	CASSLTSGGDWFF	TGTGCCAGCAGTTTAACTAGCGGGGGGGATTGGTTCTTC
TRBV18	.	TRBJ2-2	.	CASSPSRAGELFF	TGTGCCAGCTCACCGTCCCGGGCCGGGGAGCTGTTTTTT
TRBV5-5	.	TRBJ2-7	.	CASSLDSWSRKYF	TGTGCCAGCAGCCTGGACAGTTGGTCGCGTAAGTACTTC
TRBV7-8	.	TRBJ2-3	TRBD2	CASSSHLAGGPDTQYF	TGTGCCAGCAGCTCCCACCTAGCGGGAGGGCCAGATACGCAGTATTTT
TRBV25-1	.	TRBJ2-1	.	CASSDVGAGHNEQFF	TGTGCCAGCAGTGATGTGGGAGCGGGCCACAATGAGCAGTTCTTC
TRBV25-1	.	TRBJ1-5	TRBD1	CASSPGTAISNQPQHF	TGTGCCAGCAGTCCCGGGACAGCCATTAGCAATCAGCCCCAGCATTTT
TRBV6-5	once	TRBJ2-3	TRBD2	CASTSGRLSTDTQYF	TGTGCCAGCACTAGCGGAAGACTGAGCACAGATACGCAGTATTTT
TRBV5-1	once	TRBJ1-3	.	CASSSAGFYSGNTIYF	TGCGCCAGCAGCTCCGCAGGGTTTTATTCTGGAAACACCATATATTTT
TRBV30	once	TRBJ1-6	TRBD1	CAWGGQGTGSPLHF	TGTGCCTGGGGGGGACAGGGGACGGGTTCACCCCTCCACTTT
TRBV10-3	once	TRBJ2-1	.	CAISDEGMSYNEQFF	TGTGCCATCAGTGATGAGGGAATGTCCTACAATGAGCAGTTCTTC
TRBV11-1	.	TRBJ1-1	.	CASSLGIGLPNTEAFF	TGTGCCAGCAGCTTAGGGATTGGGCTCCCCAACACTGAAGCTTTCTTT
TRBV30	.	TRBJ1-6	.	CAWSKRARNSPLHF	TGTGCCTGGAGCAAGAGGGCGAGGAATTCACCCCTCCACTTT
TRBV2	.	TRBJ2-3	.	CASSLRGAGDTQYF	TGTGCCAGCAGTCTACGGGGGGCGGGAGATACGCAGTATTTT
TRBV30	.	TRBJ2-1	TRBD2	CAWSALGRSGSYNEQFF	TGTGCCTGGAGTGCTCTAGGCCGAAGCGGGAGCTACAATGAGCAGTTCTTC
TRBV28	.	TRBJ2-5	.	CASSPRNQETQYF	TGTGCCAGCAGCCCCAGGAACCAAGAGACCCAGTACTTC
TRBV5-6	.	TRBJ1-1	.	CASSFREAGRNTEAFF	TGTGCCAGCAGCTTCAGGGAGGCAGGGAGGAACACTGAAGCTTTCTTT
TRBV5-4	.	TRBJ2-1	TRBD1	CASSLQGGNEQFF	TGTGCCAGCAGCTTACAGGGGGGAAATGAGCAGTTCTTC
TRBV5-1	.	TRBJ2-3	TRBD2	CASSLVPAGGETQYF	TGCGCCAGCAGCTTGGTCCCAGCGGGGGGGGAGACGCAGTATTTT
TRBV27	.	TRBJ1-1	.	CASSQPGAGRRTEAFF	TGTGCCAGCAGTCAGCCAGGGGCAGGACGAAGAACTGAAGCTTTCTTT
TRBV2	.	TRBJ2-3	.	CASSDGQGSTDTQYF	TGTGCCAGCAGTGATGGCCAGGGTAGCACAGATACGCAGTATTTT
TRBV7-2	.	TRBJ2-3	.	CASSLEFSSTDTQYF	TGTGCCAGCAGCTTAGAGTTTAGTTCAACAGATACGCAGTATTTT
TRBV11-2	.	TRBJ2-7	.	CASSLQGTEQYF	TGTGCCAGCAGCTTACAGGGTACCGAGCAGTACTTC
TRBV2	.	TRBJ2-5	.	CASSGQAEETQYF	TGTGCCAGCAGTGGTCAGGCTGAGGAGACCCAGTACTTC
TRBV10-3	once	TRBJ2-7	.	CAIRPGLTSSYEQYF	TGTGCCATCAGGCCGGGACTTACGAGCTCCTACGAGCAGTACTTC
TRBV7-8	.	TRBJ2-1	TRBD1	CASSPRGSGDYNEQFF	TGTGCCAGCAGCCCCAGGGGGAGTGGGGACTACAATGAGCAGTTCTTC